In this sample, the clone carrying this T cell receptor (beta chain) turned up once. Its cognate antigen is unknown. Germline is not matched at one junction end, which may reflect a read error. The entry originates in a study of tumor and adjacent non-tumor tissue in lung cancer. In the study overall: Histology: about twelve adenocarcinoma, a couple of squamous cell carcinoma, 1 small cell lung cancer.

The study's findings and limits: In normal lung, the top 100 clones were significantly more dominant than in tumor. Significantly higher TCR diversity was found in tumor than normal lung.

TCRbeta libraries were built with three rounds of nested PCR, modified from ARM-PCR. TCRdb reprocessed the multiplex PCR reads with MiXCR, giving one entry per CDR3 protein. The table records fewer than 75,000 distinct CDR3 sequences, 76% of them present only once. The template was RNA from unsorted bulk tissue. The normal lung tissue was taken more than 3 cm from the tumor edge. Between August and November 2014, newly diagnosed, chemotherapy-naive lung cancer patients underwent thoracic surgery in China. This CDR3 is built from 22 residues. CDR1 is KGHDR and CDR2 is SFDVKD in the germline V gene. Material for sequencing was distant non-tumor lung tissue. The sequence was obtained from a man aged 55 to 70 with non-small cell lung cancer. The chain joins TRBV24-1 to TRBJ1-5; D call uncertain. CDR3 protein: CVTSDLFAWLNGRNLGYQPHHF. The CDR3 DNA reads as TGTGTCACCAGTGATTTGTTTGCCTGGCTCAACGGGAGAAACCTGGGGTATCAGCCCCATCATTTT.